The present T cell receptor beta chain was sequenced within a study of preoperative IRX-2 immunotherapy in early breast cancer. Repertoires were generated with immunoSEQ multiplex PCR, while TCRdb's copy carries only in-frame clones and drops some. The table includes roughly 30,000 clones, approximately 80% detected once. V lost 6 bases to trimming and J lost 6 bases; unmatched junction nucleotides: 5. CDR3 length: 13 amino acids. Germline V lookup: CDR1 MDHEN, CDR2 SYDVKM. Treatment noted: preoperative locoregional IRX-2 cytokine immunotherapy. This phase Ib study tested locoregional IRX-2 cytokine immunotherapy given before surgery.

The V gene is TRBV28, the J gene TRBJ1-5, with 7 bases fitting TRBD1. This clonotype was obtained from a human donor with breast cancer. The specimen was obtained from a patient treated with IRX-2 immunotherapy. The DNA for the CDR3 is TGTGCCAGCAGGAACAGGGGTGGTCAGCCCCAGCATTTT. It codes for CASRNRGGQPQHF.